This TCR beta chain originates from a study of CD8+CD57+ T cells in acquired aplastic anemia. As for the study in general: Yields of DNA that came from sorted CD4+ and CD8+ cells averaged about 3.5 ug. Study-level results: Fewer than 30 CD8+ CDR3 sequences were shared between patients and controls. A significant difference in CD8+ Simpson's diversity between patients and controls was not found.

The CDR3 is 16 amino acids. Trimming cost V 1 base and J 1 base; bases outside gene matches: 3. In its sample, this clonotype is medium-sized (0.01 to 0.1%). Its antigen is not known. Selection for sequencing was limited to patients who had shown CD8+CD57+ cell expansion by flow cytometry. Untreated patients provided the blood samples, with no therapy given before sampling. Genomic DNA, the template, was used for profiling of the TCR beta VDJ and CDR3. One entry per CDR3 protein, called by TCRdb with MiXCR from the reads. The sample yields some 200,000 distinct CDR3 sequences, 48% seen once. The rearrangement uses TRBV12-3 or TRBV12-4 and TRBJ2-3, with 9 nucleotides matching TRBD2. Sequenced sample: sorted CD4+, CD8+, or CD8+CD57+ T cells (not recorded which) from PBMCs. The clonotype originates from a human donor with aplastic anemia. CDR3 sequence (DNA): TGTGCCAGCAGTTTAGGGCCTAGCGGGGGCACAGATACGCAGTATTTT. This codes for CASSLGPSGGTDTQYF.